Listed here are 17 T cell receptor beta chains from one sample, sequenced in a study of blood T cells in healthy people across ages. A sample-barcoded 5' primer and a J-beta primer mix were used in a second PCR of roughly 6 to 12 cycles. A single record per CDR3 protein comes from TCRdb applying MiXCR to the 5' RACE reads. The repertoire holds about 800,000 distinct CDR3 sequences, roughly 25% seen once, with under 4.5% in the top ten. These records were also assigned to another study, of T cells of mothers and their children.

What was sequenced was blood. These receptors all come from a boy younger than 18 in good health.

This clonotype was seen only a few times. V and J are TRBV7-3 and TRBJ2-4; TRBD1 matches at 7 bases. Germline values: CDR1 SGHTA, CDR2 FQGTGA. V was pared by 5 bases and J by 7 bases, with 8 bases of the junction left unmatched. The CDR3 runs 14 residues. In nucleotides, the CDR3 is TGTGCCAGCAGCGATCGAAAGGGGGCGAACATTCAGTACTTC. Residues: CASSDRKGANIQYF.

A single count supports this clonotype. The chain is built from TRBV24-1 and TRBJ2-4; D uncertain. Germline CDR1 KGHDR, CDR2 SFDVKD. Trimming removed 3 bases at V and 5 bases at J, with 7 bases between. CDR3 length equals 13 residues. The CDR3 reads CATSDPHQNIQYF. CDR3 sequence (DNA): TGTGCCACCAGTGATCCCCACCAAAACATTCAGTACTTC.

The table lists this clonotype with a few counts. CDR3 in amino acids: CASSFQDRDGQTQYF. CDR3 in DNA: TGTGCCAGCAGTTTCCAGGACAGGGATGGGCAGACCCAGTACTTC. The chain uses TRBV12-3 or TRBV12-4 and TRBJ2-5, with 8 bases aligning to TRBD1. The CDR3 has 15 residues. J lost 6 bases, V lost 3 bases, and 9 bases had no gene match.

Only a few counts were recorded for this clonotype. The chain uses TRBV3-1 and TRBJ1-1; D ambiguous. The germline CDR1 and CDR2 sequences are LGHDT and YNNKEL (reference sequence). This CDR3 spans 14 amino acids. The V gene lost 1 base and the J gene lost 5 bases, with 11 bases spanning the gap. As DNA, the CDR3 is TGTGCCAGCAGCCAAGGGCCCGGGAAGACTGAAGCTTTCTTT. Translated: CASSQGPGKTEAFF.

This clonotype appeared a few times. The chain links TRBV28 to TRBJ2-7; D not resolved. The CDR3 runs to 16 residues. Trimming removed 2 bases at V and 0 bases at J, with 14 bases between. Per germline, CDR1 MDHEN and CDR2 SYDVKM. The CDR3 sequence is CASSLLIQQTSYEQYF. CDR3 DNA sequence: TGTGCCAGCAGTTTACTCATCCAGCAGACCTCCTACGAGCAGTACTTC.

This clonotype was found a few times. The CDR3 DNA reads TGTGCCAGCAGCTTCACTAGGGCTGATAATGAAAAACTGTTTTTT. Protein sequence: CASSFTRADNEKLFF. The chain carries TRBV28 and TRBJ1-4; no firm D call. CDR3 length equals 15 residues. V lost 6 bases and J 4 bases, leaving 15 bases between the germline ends. Germline V gene data show CDR1 as MDHEN and CDR2 as SYDVKM.

The rearrangement uses TRBV18 and TRBJ2-7, with D perhaps matching TRBD1 (6 bases). This CDR3 has 16 residues. The germline V gene has CDR1 KGHSH and CDR2 LQKENI. V was pared by 2 bases and J by 6 bases, with 20 bases between. CDR3 sequence reads: CASSPKGKQGAFEQYF. The DNA for the CDR3 is TGTGCCAGCTCACCAAAGGGCAAACAGGGTGCGTTCGAGCAGTACTTC.

A few counts support this clonotype. The chain uses TRBV6-1 and TRBJ2-4; no definite D call. V lost 6 bases and J lost 8, with 11 bases in between. Per germline, CDR1 MNHNS and CDR2 SASEGT. There are 12 residues in the CDR3. CDR3 in amino acids: CASRHSADIQYF. Here the CDR3 DNA reads TGTGCCAGCAGACATTCCGCTGACATTCAGTACTTC.

This clonotype appeared a single time. V usage is TRBV7-8 and J usage is TRBJ2-5, with TRBD2 identical over 7 bases. Germline V lookup: CDR1 SGHVS, CDR2 FQNEAQ. The CDR3 runs 16 residues. Trimming took 0 bases from V and 2 from J; bases not matched to a gene: 6. The CDR3 DNA follows: TGTGCCAGCAGCTTAGCGTCGGGACTAAAACAAGAGACCCAGTACTTC. This codes for CASSLASGLKQETQYF.

V is TRBV9 and J is TRBJ1-2; D perhaps matches TRBD1 (5 bases). CDR1 is SGDLS, CDR2 YYNGEE, per germline. V was clipped by 1 base and J by 4 bases, with 8 bases between them. This CDR3 comprises 13 residues. For the CDR3, the DNA is TGTGCCAGCAGCGTACTTCAGGGCTATGGCTACACCTTC. Protein product: CASSVLQGYGYTF.

The rearrangement uses TRBV10-3 and TRBJ2-7; 10 bases are a match to TRBD2. Germline CDR1 reads ENHRY; CDR2 reads SYGVKD. The CDR3 is made up of 14 amino acids. The V gene end was trimmed by 11 bases and the J gene end by 7 bases; junction bases not matched to a gene: 14. Written as DNA, the CDR3 is TGTGCCTCAGAGCGGGAGGGCCTTATTCGGGAGCAGTACTTC. This sequence encodes CASEREGLIREQYF.

This clonotype was seen only a few times. The V gene is TRBV9, the J gene TRBJ1-4; TRBD1 matches 7 bases. Germline lookup yields CDR1 SGDLS and CDR2 YYNGEE. The CDR3 consists of 15 residues. J was trimmed by 7 bases and V by 6 bases; bases with no gene match: 12. The CDR3 here is CASTQGNTGVEKLFF. CDR3 DNA: TGTGCCAGCACCCAGGGGAATACAGGGGTTGAAAAACTGTTTTTT.

V is TRBV7-3 and J is TRBJ2-3, with 11 bases aligning to TRBD2. Per germline, CDR1 SGHTA and CDR2 FQGTGA. The ends lost 4 bases at V and 3 bases at J; junction bases unmatched: 3. This CDR3 has 15 residues. In DNA, the CDR3 is TGTGCCAGCAGCTCGGCTAGCGGGAGGACAGATACGCAGTATTTT. Its translation is CASSSASGRTDTQYF.

This clonotype showed up just a few times. V is TRBV7-2 and J is TRBJ2-7; possible D gene TRBD1, 6 bases. The CDR3 covers 14 residues. The germline CDR1 and CDR2 sequences are SGHTA and FQGNSA. V shed 5 bases and J shed 0 bases, with 11 bases lying between them. Written as DNA, the CDR3 is TGTGCCAGCAGCATACGGGACAACTCCTACGAGCAGTACTTC. Its protein is CASSIRDNSYEQYF.

This rearrangement joins TRBV7-2 to TRBJ2-5; D not certain. Judging by the DNA end, TRBJ2-1 fits better; the J call may be wrong. The CDR3 length is 12 residues. Germline CDR1 and CDR2: SGHTA and FQGNSA. The CDR3 nucleotides are TGTGCCAGCAGCTTAGCAAACTATGAGCAGTTCTTC. Its protein product is CASSLANYEQFF.

The rearrangement links TRBV29-1 to TRBJ2-5; unclear D gene. Germline lookup yields CDR1 SQVTM and CDR2 ANQGSEA. CDR3 length: 14 amino acids. Trimming cost V 8 bases and J 4 bases, with 20 bases left between them. CDR3 region: CSLLIPASLETQYF. The CDR3 nucleotides are TGCAGCCTTCTCATTCCAGCTAGTTTAGAGACCCAGTACTTC.

This clonotype occurred a few times. The genes are TRBV2 and TRBJ2-3; D unclear. Trimming left V 1 base short and J 8 bases short, with 7 bases between. CDR1 and CDR2 (germline): SNHLY, FYNNEI. The CDR3 spans 12 residues. The CDR3 DNA sequence: TGTGCCAGCAGTGAAGTCGGTCGTACGCAGTATTTT. Translated, it gives CASSEVGRTQYF.